This is a list of T cell receptor beta chains from one sample in a study of control samples from healthy donors and cancer patients. Sequencing was performed with immunoSEQ multiplex PCR; in TCRdb, only in-frame clones are kept and a portion is missing. This table has roughly 180,000 clones, 85% to 95% appearing once. Sequences were obtained from blood. These receptors all come from a woman aged 18-35 years in good health. Each CDR3 is given with its conserved first and last residue. A D gene is named only where the DNA matches it firmly. Clone sizes are given selectively: once, few, many, or a class where the clone is expanded.

D | J | size | V | DNA | CDR3
TRBD1 | TRBJ2-1 | NA | TRBV7-9 | TGTGCCAGCAGCCAACCTCCGGGACAGGGCTCCTACAATGAGCAGTTCTTC | CASSQPPGQGSYNEQFF
NA | TRBJ2-2 | NA | TRBV5-1 | TGCGCCAGCAGGGACAGAAACACCGGGGAGCTGTTTTTT | CASRDRNTGELFF
NA | TRBJ2-1 | NA | TRBV19 | TGTGCCAGTTTGATCCCCGGAGGGGAAGGGGGAAAGCAGTTCTTC | CASLIPGGEGGKQFF
TRBD1 | TRBJ2-3 | NA | TRBV19 | TGTGCCAGTAGTACGACAGGGACCTACACAGATACGCAGTATTTT | CASSTTGTYTDTQYF
NA | TRBJ1-4 | NA | TRBV29-1 | TGCAGCGTTTTGGGTGCAACTAATGAAAAACTGTTTTTT | CSVLGATNEKLFF
NA | TRBJ1-6 | NA | TRBV3-1/TRBV3-2 | TGTGCCAGCAGCCAATTCGGAGGGGCGCGGTCCTATAATTCACCCCTCCACTTT | CASSQFGGARSYNSPLHF
TRBD1 | TRBJ2-3 | NA | TRBV28 | TGTGCCAGCAGACAGGAGACAGGGGGGTGGACAGATACGCAGTATTTT | CASRQETGGWTDTQYF
NA | TRBJ1-5 | NA | TRBV4-3 | TGCGCCAGCAGCCAAACACGGAATCAGCCCCAGCATTTT | CASSQTRNQPQHF
NA | TRBJ2-7 | NA | TRBV18 | TGTGCCAGCTCACTCGGGACCTACGAGCAGTACTTC | CASSLGTYEQYF
NA | TRBJ1-5 | NA | TRBV19 | TGTGCCAGTAGTATAGATAGTAATGGACACCAGCATTTT | CASSIDSNGHQHF
TRBD2 | TRBJ2-7 | NA | TRBV5-1 | TGCGCCAGCAGCGAGACTAGCGGGAGCTACGAGCAGTACTTC | CASSETSGSYEQYF
NA | TRBJ1-4 | NA | TRBV11-2 | TGTGCCAGCAGCCCTATAGGGGGGGGGAATGAAAAACTGTTTTTT | CASSPIGGGNEKLFF
NA | TRBJ1-4 | NA | TRBV9 | TGTGCCAGCAGCAACCGGGACACACAAACTAATGAAAAACTGTTTTTT | CASSNRDTQTNEKLFF
NA | TRBJ2-1 | NA | TRBV21-1 | TGTGCCAGCAGCATGCGGCGGGAAGGGCGGAACAATGAGCAGTTCTTC | CASSMRREGRNNEQFF
NA | TRBJ1-1 | NA | TRBV28 | TGTGCCAGCAGCCAACCTAGGGGGGCGGGGAACACTGAAGCTTTCTTT | CASSQPRGAGNTEAFF
NA | TRBJ2-2 | NA | TRBV11-2 | TGTGCCAGCAGCTTAGAGTTCACAGCGAACACCGGGGAGCTGTTTTTT | CASSLEFTANTGELFF
TRBD2 | TRBJ2-1 | once | TRBV24-1 | TGTGCCACCAGTGATCCTGGACTAGCGGGATACAATGAGCAGTTCTTC | CATSDPGLAGYNEQFF
NA | TRBJ1-5 | NA | TRBV10-1 | TGCGCCAGCACCCAGGGCCCAGGGTGGTATCCTTATAGCAATCAGCCCCAGCATTTT | CASTQGPGWYPYSNQPQHF
NA | TRBJ1-1 | NA | TRBV10-2 | TGCGCCAGCAGTGAGCAAAGAGGTATCACTGAAGCTTTCTTT | CASSEQRGITEAFF
NA | TRBJ2-6 | once | TRBV7-9 | TGTGCCACACAGGGTACTGGGGCCAACGTCCTGACTTTC | CATQGTGANVLTF
NA | TRBJ1-4 | NA | TRBV4-2 | TGTGCCAGCAGCCAAGCGTTACAGGGAGGTACGTCTAATGAAAAACTGTTTTTT | CASSQALQGGTSNEKLFF
TRBD1 | TRBJ1-2 | once | TRBV11-1 | TGTGCCAGCAGCTCCCGTGACAGGGGAGACTATGGCTACACCTTC | CASSSRDRGDYGYTF
NA | TRBJ1-6 | NA | TRBV11-3 | TGTGCCAGCAGCTTACAGGGGAACTCCTATAATTCACCCCTCCACTTT | CASSLQGNSYNSPLHF
NA | TRBJ1-1 | NA | TRBV11-2 | TGTGCCAGCAATTTACTGGGCCGAAACACTGAAGCTTTCTTT | CASNLLGRNTEAFF
NA | TRBJ2-7 | few | TRBV5-4 | TGTGCCAGCAGCTCCGATACGAGGGAGCAGTACTTC | CASSSDTREQYF
NA | TRBJ1-2 | NA | TRBV3-1/TRBV3-2 | TGTGCCAGCAGCCAAGGGGGCTATGGCTACACCTTC | CASSQGGYGYTF
NA | TRBJ2-2 | NA | TRBV7-2 | TGTGCCAGCAGCCTGATAGGGGTAGGCGGTCCCGGGGAGCTGTTTTTT | CASSLIGVGGPGELFF
TRBD2 | TRBJ2-7 | few | TRBV5-8 | TGTGCCAGCGGTTCCGTTGGGGAGGGGACCTACGAGCAGTACTTC | CASGSVGEGTYEQYF
NA | TRBJ1-6 | few | TRBV27 | TGTGCCAGCAGTCCCACAGGGACCCATTCACCCCTCCACTTT | CASSPTGTHSPLHF
TRBD1 | TRBJ2-5 | NA | TRBV24-1 | TGTGCCACCAGTGATCCTGGACAGGGAAAAGAGACCCAGTACTTC | CATSDPGQGKETQYF
NA | TRBJ1-2 | NA | TRBV7-2 | TGTGCCAGCAGCCTCTATGGCTACACCTTC | CASSLYGYTF